These 16 T cell receptor beta chains came from one sample sequenced in a study of blood T cell repertoires in COVID-19. Only in-frame clones appear in the TCRdb table, and some are missing; sequencing was by immunoSEQ multiplex PCR. The sample holds around 260,000 clones, about 85% seen once. The sequenced sample was peripheral blood. The receptors here all came from a human donor with COVID-19, enrolled during active disease. The donor label of this sample is uncertain.

The rearrangement uses TRBV6-2 or TRBV6-3 and TRBJ1-6, with D uncertain. CDR1 is MNHEY and CDR2 is SVGEGT in the germline V gene. V gave up 4 bases and J gave up 7 bases, with 11 bases separating them. This CDR3 contains 14 residues. The CDR3 spells CASSWRQENSPLHF. CDR3 nucleotide sequence: TGTGCCAGCAGTTGGAGGCAAGAAAATTCACCCCTCCACTTT.

The chain carries TRBV6-5 and TRBJ2-7, with D tentatively TRBD2 (5 bases). The CDR3 extends over 14 amino acids. V lost 7 bases to trimming and J lost 4 bases, with 17 bases between them. Germline CDR1 and CDR2: MNHEY and SVGAGI. CDR3 protein: CASTRDSGNYEQYF. CDR3 sequence (DNA): TGTGCCAGCACTAGAGACTCCGGGAATTACGAGCAGTACTTC.

The V and J genes are TRBV5-4 and TRBJ1-1; D is ambiguous. CDR1 SGHNT and CDR2 YYREEE come from the germline V gene (reference sequence). The CDR3 runs 15 residues. With 0 bases removed from V and 0 bases from J, the gap between germline ends came to 9 bases. The CDR3 protein is CASSLEWQVNTEAFF. As DNA, the CDR3 is TGTGCCAGCAGCTTGGAATGGCAGGTGAACACTGAAGCTTTCTTT.

The chain has TRBV19 and TRBJ2-3; D is possibly TRBD2 (5 bases). Trimming took 2 bases from V and 4 from J, leaving 13 bases between them. CDR1 is LNHDA, CDR2 SQIVND, per germline (reference sequence). The CDR3 is 15 amino acids. The CDR3, as DNA: TGTGCCAGTAGTATATTGGACTTTCGGGCAGATACGCAGTATTTT. It encodes CASSILDFRADTQYF.

With respect to this clone: Other DNA sequences from this sample encode an identical CDR3 as well. This chain links TRBV5-4 with TRBJ1-3, with D possibly matching TRBD1 (6 bases). CDR3 length equals 15 residues. From germline, CDR1 is SGHNT and CDR2 YYREEE (reference sequence). The ends were cut back, 2 bases at V and 0 bases at J, with 9 bases in the middle. DNA for the CDR3: TGTGCCAGCAGCTTAGGGACACCCTCTGGAAACACCATATATTTT. Amino acid sequence: CASSLGTPSGNTIYF.

The genes are TRBV28 and TRBJ2-2, with D perhaps TRBD1 (5 bases). The CDR3 runs to 14 residues. Germline lookup yields CDR1 MDHEN and CDR2 SYDVKM. The V gene lost 6 bases and the J gene lost 1 base, with 9 bases spanning the gap. The CDR3 nucleotides are TGTGCCAGCAGATACGGACAGAACACCGGGGAGCTGTTTTTT. It encodes CASRYGQNTGELFF.

This clone occurred once. V and J are TRBV28 and TRBJ2-7; 9 positions agree with TRBD2. This CDR3 spans 14 amino acids. Germline V gene lookup returns CDR1 MDHEN and CDR2 SYDVKM. V lost 6 bases, J lost 0 bases, and 3 bases stayed unmatched. The CDR3 loop is CASRSSGDSYEQYF. CDR3 bases: TGTGCCAGCAGGTCTAGCGGGGACTCCTACGAGCAGTACTTC.

This chain joins TRBV18 and TRBJ1-1; D call uncertain. The V and J ends lost 6 bases and 1 base respectively, with 9 bases between them. Germline CDR1 KGHSH, CDR2 LQKENI. This CDR3 contains 13 residues. CDR3 amino acids: CASSEGANTEAFF. DNA of the CDR3: TGTGCCAGCTCCGAGGGTGCGAACACTGAAGCTTTCTTT.

V usage is TRBV27 and J usage is TRBJ2-1; D perhaps matches TRBD1 (6 bases). The CDR3 covers 15 residues. V was trimmed by 5 bases and J by 0 bases, leaving 11 bases between them. CDR1 MNHEY and CDR2 SMNVEV come from the germline V gene (reference sequence). The CDR3 loop reads CASSVDSFSYNEQFF. The CDR3 region has the DNA TGTGCCAGCAGTGTGGACAGCTTCTCCTACAATGAGCAGTTCTTC.

In DNA form, the CDR3 reads TGTGCCTGGAACCCCCCAGGGAGACTAGCTTCCTACGAGCAGTACTTC. Translated, it gives CAWNPPGRLASYEQYF. The rearrangement uses TRBV30 and TRBJ2-7; TRBD2 matches 7 bases. The CDR3 loop spans 16 amino acids. Trimming at V came to 4 bases and at J to 1 base, leaving 13 bases not matched to a gene. The germline V gene encodes CDR1 GTSNPN and CDR2 SVGIG (reference sequence).

The V gene is TRBV3-1 (or the pseudogene TRBV3-2), the J gene TRBJ2-1; tentative D call: TRBD2 (5 bases). The CDR3 totals 14 residues. Germline CDR1 LGHDT, CDR2 YNNKEL (reference sequence). Trimming cost V 0 bases and J 8 bases, with 11 bases left between them. In nucleotides, the CDR3 is TGTGCCAGCAGCCAAGATCGGGGTGTCGATGAGCAGTTCTTC. Translating it yields CASSQDRGVDEQFF.

This clone turned up a few times. The chain is built from TRBV19 and TRBJ2-5; the D gene is possibly TRBD1 (6 bases). Between the trimmed V and J ends, which lost 2 bases and 4 bases, there was a span of 8 bases. CDR1 is LNHDA, CDR2 SQIVND, per germline (reference sequence). The CDR3 extends over 13 amino acids. The CDR3 DNA is TGTGCCAGTAGTATAACACAGGGAGAGACCCAGTACTTC. Its protein product is CASSITQGETQYF.

The chain is built from TRBV28 and TRBJ1-2, with D uncertain. Germline lookup yields CDR1 MDHEN and CDR2 SYDVKM. The germline V and J ends were trimmed by 3 bases and 8 bases, with 16 bases remaining between them. The CDR3 loop spans 14 amino acids. CDR3 protein: CASSFESRVEGYTF. The DNA for the CDR3 is TGTGCCAGCAGTTTTGAGTCCCGAGTGGAGGGCTACACCTTC.

This clone was detected once. CDR3 nucleotide sequence: TGTGCCAGCAGCTTACACGGACAGAAGAACACTGAAGCTTTCTTT. It is translated as CASSLHGQKNTEAFF. The chain combines TRBV11-2 with TRBJ1-1, with a weak D call TRBD1 (6 bases). The ends were cut back, 2 bases at V and 1 base at J, with 11 bases in the middle. CDR3 length: 15 amino acids. Germline V CDR1 and CDR2: SGHAT, FQNNGV.

The V and J genes are TRBV28 and TRBJ2-7; 9 nucleotides line up with TRBD1. Per germline, CDR1 MDHEN and CDR2 SYDVKM. Unmatched junction bases numbered 9, after V lost 4 bases and J lost 2 bases. The CDR3 covers 16 residues. The CDR3 coding sequence is TGTGCCAGCAGTTCCCACGGGACAGGGATTCCCTACGAGCAGTACTTC. Translation: CASSSHGTGIPYEQYF.

About this clone: The germline gene is not matched at one end of the junction; a read error may be the cause. This chain joins TRBV11-2 and TRBJ2-5; TRBD1 matches at 8 bases. This CDR3 is built from 15 residues. The germline V gene has CDR1 SGHAT and CDR2 FQNNGV. CDR3: CASSIEWSDRGTQYF. CDR3 bases: TGTGCCAGCAGCATAGAGTGGTCCGACAGGGGGACCCAGTACTTC.